This T cell receptor (beta chain) was retrieved from a study of blood T cells in healthy people across ages. For the second PCR, which ran for 7 to 11 cycles, a sample-barcoded 5' primer and a J-beta primer mix were used. Each CDR3 protein gets one entry after TCRdb re-called the 5' RACE reads with MiXCR. Of roughly 1.9 million distinct CDR3 sequences listed, 30% to 40% were seen once; the top ten hold roughly 24%. Sequenced: blood. The sequence was obtained from a human donor in good health.

The CDR3 loop reads CASSLEDRYYNEQFF. The CDR3, as DNA: TGCGCCAGCAGCTTGGAGGACAGATACTACAATGAGCAGTTCTTC. V usage is TRBV5-1 and J usage is TRBJ2-1; perhaps TRBD1 as D (6 bases). Between the trimmed V and J ends, which lost 0 bases and 3 bases, there was a span of 10 bases. This CDR3 has 15 amino acids. Germline loops: CDR1 SGHRS, CDR2 YFSETQ.